These 3 T cell receptor beta chains came from one sample sequenced in a study of T-cell reconstitution after alpha-beta-depleted transplantation in children. The library targeted TCRbeta and was prepared with unique molecular identifiers. Via MiXCR, TCRdb re-called the PCR reads, giving one row per CDR3 protein. This table has about 980,000 distinct CDR3 sequences, about 26% appearing once. This specimen was PBMCs, mostly from graft donor cells, taken 360 days after TCRalphabeta/CD19-depleted stem cell transplant. Receptor source: a boy in the first two years of life who had a stem cell transplant for SCID, so the T cells may come from the graft donor.

With regard to this clonotype: Germline is not matched at one junction end, which may reflect a read error. The V and J genes are TRBV6-1 and TRBJ2-1, with D unresolved. Germline values: CDR1 MNHNS, CDR2 SASEGT. CDR3 size: 9 residues. Here the CDR3 reads CASSEGRVF. The DNA for the CDR3 is TGTGCCAGCAGTGAGGGAAGGGTCTTC.

This chain connects TRBV4-1 to TRBJ2-7; D is unresolved. Trimming shortened V by 1 base and J by 7 bases, and 14 bases separated the two germline ends. From germline, CDR1 is MGHRA and CDR2 YSYEKL. CDR3 length equals 14 residues. The CDR3: CASSQGSNSREQYF. For the CDR3, the DNA is TGCGCCAGCAGCCAAGGTTCGAACAGCCGGGAGCAGTACTTC.

The CDR3 nucleotides are TGTGCCAGCAGCGTGGCCGGGACAGGTCGGGAGACCCAGTACTTC. It yields the protein CASSVAGTGRETQYF. The V gene is TRBV9, the J gene TRBJ2-5; 8 positions match TRBD1. Germline V gene lookup returns CDR1 SGDLS and CDR2 YYNGEE. The CDR3 covers 15 residues. J lost 5 bases, V lost 2 bases, and 8 bases had no gene match.